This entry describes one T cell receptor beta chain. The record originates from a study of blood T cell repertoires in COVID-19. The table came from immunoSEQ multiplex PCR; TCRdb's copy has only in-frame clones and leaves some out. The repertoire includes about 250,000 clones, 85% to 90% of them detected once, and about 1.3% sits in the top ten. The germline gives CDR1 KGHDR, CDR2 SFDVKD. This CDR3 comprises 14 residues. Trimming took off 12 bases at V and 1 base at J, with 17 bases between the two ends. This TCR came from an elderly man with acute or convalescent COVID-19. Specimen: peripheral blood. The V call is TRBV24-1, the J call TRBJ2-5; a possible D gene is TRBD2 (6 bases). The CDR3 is CAVLGGATQETQYF. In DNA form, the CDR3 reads TGTGCCGTCCTCGGAGGGGCAACCCAAGAGACCCAGTACTTC.